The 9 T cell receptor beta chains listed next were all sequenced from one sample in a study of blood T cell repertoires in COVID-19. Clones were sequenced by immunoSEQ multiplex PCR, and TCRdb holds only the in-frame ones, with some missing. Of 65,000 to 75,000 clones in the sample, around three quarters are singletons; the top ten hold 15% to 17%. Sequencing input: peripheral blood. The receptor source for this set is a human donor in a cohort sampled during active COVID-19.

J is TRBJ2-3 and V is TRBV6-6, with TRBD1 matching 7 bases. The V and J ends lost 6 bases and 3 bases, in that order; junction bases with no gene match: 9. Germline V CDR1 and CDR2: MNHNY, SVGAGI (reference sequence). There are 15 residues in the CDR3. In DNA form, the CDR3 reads TGTGCCAGCAGCATTCGACAGGGCGGGACAGATACGCAGTATTTT. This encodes CASSIRQGGTDTQYF.

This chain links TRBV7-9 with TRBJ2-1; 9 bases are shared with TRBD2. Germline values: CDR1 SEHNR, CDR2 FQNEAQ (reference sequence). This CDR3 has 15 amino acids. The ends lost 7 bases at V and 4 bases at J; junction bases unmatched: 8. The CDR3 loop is CASTLTSGEYNEQFF. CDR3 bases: TGTGCCAGCACCCTGACTAGCGGAGAGTACAATGAGCAGTTCTTC.

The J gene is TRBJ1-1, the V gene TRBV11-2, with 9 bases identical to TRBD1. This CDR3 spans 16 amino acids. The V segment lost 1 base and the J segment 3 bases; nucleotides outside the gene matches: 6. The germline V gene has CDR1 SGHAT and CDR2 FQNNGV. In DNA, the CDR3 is TGTGCCAGCAGCTTAGTCCCGGGACAGGGACACACTGAAGCTTTCTTT. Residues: CASSLVPGQGHTEAFF.

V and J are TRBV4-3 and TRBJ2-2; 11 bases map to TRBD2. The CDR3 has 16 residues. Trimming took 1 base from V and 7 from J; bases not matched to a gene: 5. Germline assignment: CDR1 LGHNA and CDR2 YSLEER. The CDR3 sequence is CASSQGRGLADGELFF. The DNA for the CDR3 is TGCGCCAGCAGCCAAGGGCGGGGACTAGCGGACGGGGAGCTGTTTTTT.

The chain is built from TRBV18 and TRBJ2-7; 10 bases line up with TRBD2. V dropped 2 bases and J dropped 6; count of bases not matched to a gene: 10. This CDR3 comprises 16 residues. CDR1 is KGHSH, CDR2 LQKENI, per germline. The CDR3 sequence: CASSPSAGGPFREQYF. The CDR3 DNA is TGTGCCAGCTCACCATCAGCGGGAGGGCCCTTTCGCGAGCAGTACTTC.

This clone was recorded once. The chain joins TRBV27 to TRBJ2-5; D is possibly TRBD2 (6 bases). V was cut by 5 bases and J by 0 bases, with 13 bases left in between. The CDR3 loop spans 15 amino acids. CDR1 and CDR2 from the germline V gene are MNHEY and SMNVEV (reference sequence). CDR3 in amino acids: CASSLGASDQETQYF. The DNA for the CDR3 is TGTGCCAGCAGTCTAGGGGCTAGCGACCAAGAGACCCAGTACTTC.

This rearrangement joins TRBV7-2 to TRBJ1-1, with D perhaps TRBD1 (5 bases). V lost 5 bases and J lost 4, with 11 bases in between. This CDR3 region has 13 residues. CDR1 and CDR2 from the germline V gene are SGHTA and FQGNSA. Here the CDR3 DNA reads TGTGCCAGCAGCCCCCGCGGGGGCACTGAAGCTTTCTTT. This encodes CASSPRGGTEAFF.

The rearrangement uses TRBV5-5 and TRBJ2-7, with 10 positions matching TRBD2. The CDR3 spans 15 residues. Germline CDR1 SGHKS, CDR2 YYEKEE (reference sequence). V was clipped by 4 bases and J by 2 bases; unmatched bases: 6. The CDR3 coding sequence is TGTGCCAGCAGCCTCGGACTAGCGGAAGCCTACGAGCAGTACTTC. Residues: CASSLGLAEAYEQYF.

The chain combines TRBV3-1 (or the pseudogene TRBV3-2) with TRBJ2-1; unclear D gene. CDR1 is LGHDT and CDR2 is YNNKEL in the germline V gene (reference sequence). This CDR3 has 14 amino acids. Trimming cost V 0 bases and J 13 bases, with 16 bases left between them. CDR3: CASSQESVSHNQFF. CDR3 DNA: TGTGCCAGCAGCCAAGAAAGTGTAAGCCATAATCAGTTCTTC.